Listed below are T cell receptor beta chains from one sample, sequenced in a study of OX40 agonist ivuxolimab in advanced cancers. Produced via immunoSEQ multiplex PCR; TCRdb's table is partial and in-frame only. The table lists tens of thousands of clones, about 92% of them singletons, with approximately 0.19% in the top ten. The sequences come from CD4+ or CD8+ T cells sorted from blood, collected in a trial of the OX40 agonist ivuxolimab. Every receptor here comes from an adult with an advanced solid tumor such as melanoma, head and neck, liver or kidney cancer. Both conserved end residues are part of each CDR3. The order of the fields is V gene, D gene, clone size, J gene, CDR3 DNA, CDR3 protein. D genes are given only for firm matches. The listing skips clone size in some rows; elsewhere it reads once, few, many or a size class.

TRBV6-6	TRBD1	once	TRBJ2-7	TGTGCCAGCAGTTACTCGGGACAGGGGGTTGGCTACGAGCAGTACTTC	CASSYSGQGVGYEQYF
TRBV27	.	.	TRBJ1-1	TGTGCCAGCTGTTCTCAGGGATATGGAGAAGCTTTCTTT	CASCSQGYGEAFF
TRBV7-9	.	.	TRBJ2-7	TGTGCCAGCGAAGGGGACGGTTCCTACGAGCAGTACTTC	CASEGDGSYEQYF
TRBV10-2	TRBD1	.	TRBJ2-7	TGCGCCAGCAGTGAGAGGTGGTCAGGGGGCCGTTTATCCTACGAGCAGTACTTC	CASSERWSGGRLSYEQYF
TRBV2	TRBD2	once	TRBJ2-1	TGTGCCAGCAGTGGGACTAGTAGCAACAATGAGCAGTTCTTC	CASSGTSSNNEQFF
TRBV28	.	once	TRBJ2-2	TGTGCCAGCAGGGAACAACCCGGGGAGCTGTTTTTT	CASREQPGELFF
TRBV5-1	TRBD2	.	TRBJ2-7	TGCGCCAGCAGTTCTCAACCACCGGGGGGAGGTTACGAGCAGTACTTC	CASSSQPPGGGYEQYF
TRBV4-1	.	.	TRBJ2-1	TGCGCCAGCAGCCAAAGATTTATCGGCGGTGAGCAGTTCTTC	CASSQRFIGGEQFF
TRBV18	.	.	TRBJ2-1	TGTGCCAGCTCACCGGAGAGAAATGAGCAGTTCTTC	CASSPERNEQFF
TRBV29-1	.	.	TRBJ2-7	TGCAGCGTTTCGACCTTCTCCTACGAGCAGTACTTC	CSVSTFSYEQYF
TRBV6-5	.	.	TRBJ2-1	TGTGCCAGCGGTACTAACTCCCCACGGTTCTTC	CASGTNSPRFF
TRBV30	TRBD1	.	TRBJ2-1	TGTGCCTGGAGTGGACAGGGAGAAAAATCCTACAATGAGCAGTTCTTC	CAWSGQGEKSYNEQFF
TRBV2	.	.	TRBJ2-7	TGTGCCAGCAGTGAATGGAACGAGCAGTACTTC	CASSEWNEQYF
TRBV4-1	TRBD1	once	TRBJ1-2	TGCGCCAGCAGCCAAGGAGGCCGGGACAGGGGTTTTGGCTACACCTTC	CASSQGGRDRGFGYTF
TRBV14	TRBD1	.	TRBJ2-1	TGTGCCAGCAGCCGGGACAGGGGGCGCTTCAATGAGCAGTTCTTC	CASSRDRGRFNEQFF
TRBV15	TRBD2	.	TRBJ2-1	TGTGCCACCAGCAGAGATCCGGGGGGGAGCTCCTACAATGAGCAGTTCTTC	CATSRDPGGSSYNEQFF
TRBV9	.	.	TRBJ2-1	TGTGCCAGCAGCGTAGGAGGGTCTAGCTCCTACAATGAGCAGTTCTTC	CASSVGGSSSYNEQFF
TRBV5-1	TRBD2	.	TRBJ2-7	TGCGCCAGCAGCCCCCGGGGGGGCACCCTTGCCGAGCAGTACTTC	CASSPRGGTLAEQYF
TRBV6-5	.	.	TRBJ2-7	TGTGCCAGCAGTTACGCGGGCAGAACCTTCTACGAGCAGTACTTC	CASSYAGRTFYEQYF
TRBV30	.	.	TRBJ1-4	TGTGCCTGGGCCTACAGCGCAACTAATGAAAAACTGTTTTTT	CAWAYSATNEKLFF
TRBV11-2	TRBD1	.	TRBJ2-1	TGTGCCAGCAGGCAAACAGGGGTACACAATGTTGGGCAGTTCTTC	CASRQTGVHNVGQFF
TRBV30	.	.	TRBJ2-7	TGTGCCTGGAAAAGGGACCATTTTAGCTACGAGCAGTACTTC	CAWKRDHFSYEQYF
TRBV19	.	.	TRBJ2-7	TGTGCCAGTAGTGGGAGAGGGGCGCGGGCCTACGAGCAGTACTTC	CASSGRGARAYEQYF
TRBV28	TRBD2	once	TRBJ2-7	TGTGCAGCTACTAGCGGCTACGAGCAGTACTTC	CAATSGYEQYF
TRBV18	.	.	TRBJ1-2	TGTGCCAGCTCACCAGCGATAACAGTCAACTATGGCTACACCTTC	CASSPAITVNYGYTF